A selection of T cell receptor beta chains follows, all from one sample in a study of response to subunit inactivated influenza vaccine. TCRdb itself ran the RT-PCR reads through MiXCR, one entry per CDR3 protein. The table lists around 710,000 distinct CDR3 sequences, around 13% of them singletons, with around 6.5% in the top ten. The input for sequencing was PBMCs from blood, taken 14 to 15 days before vaccination. The receptor source for this set is a man between 50 and 59 years old who received an inactivated influenza vaccine. The CDR3 runs from the conserved cysteine through the conserved F or W. A D gene is named only where the DNA matches it firmly. Some rows mark clone size as missing; the rest say once, few, many or name a class of expanded clone.

v_gene: TRBV4-2
abundance: NA
j_gene: TRBJ2-1
d_gene: TRBD1
CDR3aa: CASSQDWTGGDEQFF
CDR3nt: TGTGCCAGCAGCCAAGATTGGACAGGGGGCGATGAGCAGTTCTTC

v_gene: TRBV3-1
abundance: many
j_gene: TRBJ2-2
d_gene: NA
CDR3aa: CASSSSGVAGELFF
CDR3nt: TGTGCCAGCAGCAGCTCGGGAGTGGCCGGGGAGCTGTTTTTT

v_gene: TRBV12-3/TRBV12-4
abundance: few
j_gene: TRBJ1-6
d_gene: TRBD1
CDR3aa: CATWVGQDNSPLHF
CDR3nt: TGTGCCACCTGGGTCGGACAGGATAATTCACCCCTCCACTTT

v_gene: TRBV15
abundance: NA
j_gene: TRBJ2-1
d_gene: NA
CDR3aa: CATSRVRDEQFF
CDR3nt: TGTGCCACCAGCAGAGTCCGCGATGAGCAGTTCTTC

v_gene: TRBV30
abundance: few
j_gene: TRBJ1-4
d_gene: NA
CDR3aa: CAWSVLQTNEKLFF
CDR3nt: TGTGCCTGGAGTGTACTGCAAACTAATGAAAAACTGTTTTTT

v_gene: TRBV20-1
abundance: NA
j_gene: TRBJ2-7
d_gene: TRBD2
CDR3aa: CSARDLFSGSSYEQYF
CDR3nt: TGCAGTGCTAGAGATTTATTTAGCGGGAGCTCCTACGAGCAGTACTTC

v_gene: TRBV7-3
abundance: NA
j_gene: TRBJ2-2
d_gene: NA
CDR3aa: CASSMAGTVNTGELFF
CDR3nt: TGTGCCAGCAGCATGGCCGGGACGGTGAACACCGGGGAGCTGTTTTTT

v_gene: TRBV7-2
abundance: few
j_gene: TRBJ2-5
d_gene: TRBD1
CDR3aa: CASSFRQGVAETQYF
CDR3nt: TGTGCCAGCAGCTTCCGACAGGGGGTCGCGGAGACCCAGTACTTC

v_gene: TRBV10-1
abundance: NA
j_gene: TRBJ2-1
d_gene: TRBD2
CDR3aa: CASSRPGTSAYNEQFF
CDR3nt: TGCGCCAGCTCAAGACCCGGGACTAGCGCCTACAATGAGCAGTTCTTC

v_gene: TRBV10-3
abundance: NA
j_gene: TRBJ2-3
d_gene: TRBD2
CDR3aa: CAITPAGVTDTQYF
CDR3nt: TGTGCCATCACCCCAGCGGGAGTCACAGATACGCAGTATTTT

v_gene: TRBV10-3
abundance: many
j_gene: TRBJ2-2
d_gene: TRBD1
CDR3aa: CAISGPGTGRSGELFF
CDR3nt: TGTGCCATCAGTGGGCCCGGGACAGGGCGATCCGGGGAGCTGTTTTTT

v_gene: TRBV7-2
abundance: NA
j_gene: TRBJ1-5
d_gene: NA
CDR3aa: CASSLWSGMLGQPQHF
CDR3nt: TGTGCCAGCAGCTTATGGTCAGGGATGTTGGGTCAGCCCCAGCATTTT

v_gene: TRBV20-1
abundance: few
j_gene: TRBJ2-7
d_gene: NA
CDR3aa: CSGGSSTYEQYF
CDR3nt: TGCAGCGGAGGGAGTTCCACCTACGAGCAGTACTTC

v_gene: TRBV6-2/TRBV6-3
abundance: NA
j_gene: TRBJ2-7
d_gene: NA
CDR3aa: CASSHRDVPLEQYF
CDR3nt: TGTGCCAGCAGCCACAGGGACGTCCCGTTGGAGCAGTACTTC

v_gene: TRBV20-1
abundance: NA
j_gene: TRBJ2-1
d_gene: NA
CDR3aa: CSARVARTSSRGNYNEQFF
CDR3nt: TGCAGTGCTAGAGTGGCGAGGACTAGTTCTAGGGGGAACTACAATGAGCAGTTCTTC

v_gene: TRBV2
abundance: few
j_gene: TRBJ1-5
d_gene: TRBD1
CDR3aa: CASRDREVSQPQHF
CDR3nt: TGTGCCAGCCGGGACAGGGAAGTGAGCCAGCCCCAGCATTTT

v_gene: TRBV29-1
abundance: few
j_gene: TRBJ2-7
d_gene: TRBD2
CDR3aa: CSVEGERGRSYEQYF
CDR3nt: TGCAGCGTTGAAGGGGAGCGGGGGCGATCCTACGAGCAGTACTTC

v_gene: TRBV7-2
abundance: few
j_gene: TRBJ2-3
d_gene: TRBD2
CDR3aa: CASSLGPLAGLNTQYF
CDR3nt: TGTGCCAGCAGCTTGGGTCCTCTAGCGGGACTAAATACGCAGTATTTT

v_gene: TRBV7-9
abundance: few
j_gene: TRBJ2-2
d_gene: TRBD1
CDR3aa: CASSLKQGPGELFF
CDR3nt: TGTGCCAGCAGCCTCAAACAGGGGCCCGGGGAGCTGTTTTTT

v_gene: TRBV24-1
abundance: NA
j_gene: TRBJ2-1
d_gene: NA
CDR3aa: CATSDLGGQGYNEQFF
CDR3nt: TGTGCCACCAGTGATTTGGGAGGGCAGGGTTACAATGAGCAGTTCTTC

v_gene: TRBV6-5
abundance: NA
j_gene: TRBJ1-5
d_gene: TRBD1
CDR3aa: CASSYPGGTTQPQHF
CDR3nt: TGTGCCAGCAGTTACCCAGGGGGGACGACTCAGCCCCAGCATTTT

v_gene: TRBV29-1
abundance: NA
j_gene: TRBJ2-1
d_gene: NA
CDR3aa: CSVESQKQFF
CDR3nt: TGCAGCGTTGAGAGCCAGAAGCAGTTCTTC

v_gene: TRBV7-2
abundance: NA
j_gene: TRBJ1-6
d_gene: TRBD1
CDR3aa: CASSKGDRVNSPLHF
CDR3nt: TGTGCCAGCAGCAAAGGAGACAGGGTGAATTCACCCCTCCACTTT

v_gene: TRBV27
abundance: NA
j_gene: TRBJ2-4
d_gene: NA
CDR3aa: CASSTPPRSSNQYF
CDR3nt: TGTGCCAGCAGTACACCCCCCAGGTCGAGTAACCAGTACTTC

v_gene: TRBV7-3
abundance: few
j_gene: TRBJ2-2
d_gene: NA
CDR3aa: CASSEQGSGELFF
CDR3nt: TGTGCCAGCAGCGAGCAGGGGAGCGGGGAGCTGTTTTTT

v_gene: TRBV12-3/TRBV12-4
abundance: once
j_gene: TRBJ1-6
d_gene: TRBD1
CDR3aa: CASRGGIYNSPLHF
CDR3nt: TGTGCCAGCAGAGGGGGCATTTATAATTCACCCCTCCACTTT

v_gene: TRBV5-1
abundance: many
j_gene: TRBJ2-7
d_gene: NA
CDR3aa: CASGSGETLGEQYF
CDR3nt: TGCGCCAGCGGGTCCGGCGAGACCCTGGGGGAGCAGTACTTC

v_gene: TRBV28
abundance: NA
j_gene: TRBJ1-6
d_gene: NA
CDR3aa: CASSRPGTNVNSPLHF
CDR3nt: TGTGCCAGCAGTCGACCGGGAACAAACGTTAATTCACCCCTCCACTTT

v_gene: TRBV5-6
abundance: NA
j_gene: TRBJ2-1
d_gene: NA
CDR3aa: CASSWRWVDNEQFF
CDR3nt: TGTGCCAGCAGCTGGAGGTGGGTGGACAATGAGCAGTTCTTC

v_gene: TRBV20-1
abundance: few
j_gene: TRBJ2-5
d_gene: NA
CDR3aa: CSAPGGLASRETQYF
CDR3nt: TGCAGTGCCCCCGGGGGACTCGCCTCTCGAGAGACCCAGTACTTC

v_gene: TRBV20-1
abundance: NA
j_gene: TRBJ2-3
d_gene: NA
CDR3aa: CSAGGGGVFTDTQYF
CDR3nt: TGCAGTGCCGGCGGAGGGGGAGTTTTCACAGATACGCAGTATTTT

v_gene: TRBV5-5
abundance: few
j_gene: TRBJ2-5
d_gene: TRBD2
CDR3aa: CASSPGTRVHQYQETQYF
CDR3nt: TGTGCCAGCAGTCCCGGGACTAGGGTCCACCAGTACCAAGAGACCCAGTACTTC

v_gene: TRBV20-1
abundance: few
j_gene: TRBJ2-2
d_gene: NA
CDR3aa: CSANDFDRMNTGELFF
CDR3nt: TGCAGTGCTAACGACTTCGACAGGATGAACACCGGGGAGCTGTTTTTT

v_gene: TRBV5-1
abundance: NA
j_gene: TRBJ2-2
d_gene: NA
CDR3aa: CASRVNTGELFF
CDR3nt: TGCGCCAGCAGGGTCAACACCGGGGAGCTGTTTTTT

v_gene: TRBV6-5
abundance: few
j_gene: TRBJ1-6
d_gene: NA
CDR3aa: CASSSDTTYNSPLHF
CDR3nt: TGTGCCAGCAGTTCGGACACTACCTATAATTCACCCCTCCACTTT

v_gene: TRBV3-1
abundance: NA
j_gene: TRBJ2-7
d_gene: NA
CDR3aa: CASSQDSPLGEQYF
CDR3nt: TGTGCCAGCAGCCAAGATAGCCCCCTCGGCGAGCAGTACTTC

v_gene: TRBV6-2/TRBV6-3
abundance: once
j_gene: TRBJ2-2
d_gene: NA
CDR3aa: CASSYSVLAPPRRTTGELFF
CDR3nt: TGTGCCAGCAGTTACTCGGTTCTGGCTCCACCCCGACGAACAACCGGGGAGCTGTTTTTT

v_gene: TRBV7-2
abundance: few
j_gene: TRBJ2-2
d_gene: NA
CDR3aa: CASGGGGPGELFF
CDR3nt: TGTGCCAGCGGTGGGGGGGGCCCCGGGGAGCTGTTTTTT

v_gene: TRBV5-1
abundance: few
j_gene: TRBJ2-2
d_gene: TRBD2
CDR3aa: CASTPGSGDTGELFF
CDR3nt: TGCGCCAGCACCCCCGGTAGCGGGGACACCGGGGAGCTGTTTTTT

v_gene: TRBV4-2
abundance: NA
j_gene: TRBJ2-2
d_gene: TRBD2
CDR3aa: CASSQGGTSLTGELFF
CDR3nt: TGTGCCAGCAGCCAAGGGGGGACTAGCTTAACCGGGGAGCTGTTTTTT

v_gene: TRBV28
abundance: NA
j_gene: TRBJ2-7
d_gene: TRBD1
CDR3aa: CASSWDRGFIYEQYF
CDR3nt: TGTGCCAGCAGTTGGGACAGGGGGTTTATTTACGAGCAGTACTTC

v_gene: TRBV20-1
abundance: few
j_gene: TRBJ2-3
d_gene: TRBD1
CDR3aa: CSARDPRDRYTDTQYF
CDR3nt: TGCAGTGCTAGAGATCCCCGGGACAGGTACACAGATACGCAGTATTTT

v_gene: TRBV2
abundance: few
j_gene: TRBJ2-2
d_gene: NA
CDR3aa: CASSPLAANTGELFF
CDR3nt: TGTGCCAGCAGTCCATTAGCGGCGAACACCGGGGAGCTGTTTTTT

v_gene: TRBV2
abundance: few
j_gene: TRBJ1-2
d_gene: NA
CDR3aa: CASSETPFPLFGYTF
CDR3nt: TGTGCCAGCAGTGAAACCCCCTTCCCTCTTTTTGGCTACACCTTC

v_gene: TRBV12-3/TRBV12-4
abundance: few
j_gene: TRBJ1-6
d_gene: NA
CDR3aa: CASRYTGSPNSPLHF
CDR3nt: TGTGCCAGCAGATATACCGGGTCGCCGAATTCACCCCTCCACTTT

v_gene: TRBV15
abundance: few
j_gene: TRBJ2-5
d_gene: NA
CDR3aa: CATSNTGTFGETQYF
CDR3nt: TGTGCCACCAGCAACACCGGGACCTTTGGGGAGACCCAGTACTTC

v_gene: TRBV9
abundance: few
j_gene: TRBJ2-3
d_gene: NA
CDR3aa: CASSVGAAGKGPDTQYF
CDR3nt: TGTGCCAGCAGCGTAGGTGCGGCGGGTAAGGGTCCGGACACGCAGTATTTT

v_gene: TRBV7-9
abundance: many
j_gene: TRBJ1-6
d_gene: NA
CDR3aa: CASSFKNSPLHF
CDR3nt: TGTGCCAGCAGCTTCAAGAATTCACCCCTCCACTTT

v_gene: TRBV5-1
abundance: many
j_gene: TRBJ2-5
d_gene: TRBD1
CDR3aa: CASSLNRDRGAQYF
CDR3nt: TGCGCCAGCAGCTTAAACCGGGACAGAGGAGCCCAGTACTTC

v_gene: TRBV12-3/TRBV12-4
abundance: many
j_gene: TRBJ1-5
d_gene: TRBD1
CDR3aa: CASSFRSLLWDRGRGANQPQHF
CDR3nt: TGTGCCAGCAGTTTTAGGTCCCTGCTCTGGGACAGGGGTCGAGGGGCCAATCAGCCCCAGCATTTT

v_gene: TRBV29-1
abundance: NA
j_gene: TRBJ2-7
d_gene: NA
CDR3aa: CSAQGDRYYEQYF
CDR3nt: TGCAGCGCCCAAGGGGACCGCTACTACGAGCAGTACTTC

v_gene: TRBV10-2
abundance: few
j_gene: TRBJ1-3
d_gene: NA
CDR3aa: CASSETASGNTIYF
CDR3nt: TGCGCCAGCAGTGAAACAGCCTCTGGAAACACCATATATTTT